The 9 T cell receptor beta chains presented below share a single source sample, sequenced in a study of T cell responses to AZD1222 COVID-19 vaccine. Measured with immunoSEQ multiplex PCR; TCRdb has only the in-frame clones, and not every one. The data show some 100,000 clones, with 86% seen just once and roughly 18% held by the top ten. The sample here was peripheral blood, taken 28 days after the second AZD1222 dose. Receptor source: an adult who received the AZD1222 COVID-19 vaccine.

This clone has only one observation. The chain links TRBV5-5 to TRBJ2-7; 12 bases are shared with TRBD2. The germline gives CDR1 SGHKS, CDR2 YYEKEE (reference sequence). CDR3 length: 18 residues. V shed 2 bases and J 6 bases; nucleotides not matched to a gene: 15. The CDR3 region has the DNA TGTGCCAGCAGCTTAACTAGCGGGGGGTCACTCTTTCCCGGCGAGCAGTACTTC. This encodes CASSLTSGGSLFPGEQYF.

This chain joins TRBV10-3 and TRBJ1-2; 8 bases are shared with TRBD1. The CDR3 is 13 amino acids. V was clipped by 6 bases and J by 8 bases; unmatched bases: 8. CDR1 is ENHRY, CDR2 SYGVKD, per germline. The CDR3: CAIREDRVLGYTF. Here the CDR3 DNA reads TGTGCCATCAGGGAGGACAGGGTTTTAGGCTACACCTTC.

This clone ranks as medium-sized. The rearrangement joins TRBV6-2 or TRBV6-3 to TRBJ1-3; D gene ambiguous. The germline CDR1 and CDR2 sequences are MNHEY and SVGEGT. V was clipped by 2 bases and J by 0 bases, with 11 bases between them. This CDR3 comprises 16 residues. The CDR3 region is CASSYREGLSGNTIYF. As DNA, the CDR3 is TGTGCCAGCAGTTACCGGGAAGGGCTCTCTGGAAACACCATATATTTT.

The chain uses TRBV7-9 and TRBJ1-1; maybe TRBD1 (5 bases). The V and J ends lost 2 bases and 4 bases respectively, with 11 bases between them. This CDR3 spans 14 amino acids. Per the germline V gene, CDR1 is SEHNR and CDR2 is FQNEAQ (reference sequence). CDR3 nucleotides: TGTGCCAGCAGCTTAACACGGGGGAGCACTGAAGCTTTCTTT. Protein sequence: CASSLTRGSTEAFF. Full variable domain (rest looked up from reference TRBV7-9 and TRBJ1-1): DTGVSQNPRHKITKRGQNVTFRCDPISEHNRLYWYRQTLGQGPEFLTYFQNEAQLEKSRLLSDRFSAERPKGSFSTLEIQRTEQGDSAMYLCASSLTRGSTEAFFGQGTRLTVV.

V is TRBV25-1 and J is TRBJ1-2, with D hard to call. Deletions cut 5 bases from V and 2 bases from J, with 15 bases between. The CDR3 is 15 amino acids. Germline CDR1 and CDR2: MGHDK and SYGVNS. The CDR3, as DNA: TGTGCCAGCAGTCGCGGACGAGGGCAGAACTATGGCTACACCTTC. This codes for CASSRGRGQNYGYTF.

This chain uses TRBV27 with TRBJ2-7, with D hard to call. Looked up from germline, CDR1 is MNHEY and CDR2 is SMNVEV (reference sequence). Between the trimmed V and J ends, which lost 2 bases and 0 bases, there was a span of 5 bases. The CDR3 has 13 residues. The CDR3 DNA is TGTGCCAGCAGTTTACACCTCTCCTACGAGCAGTACTTC. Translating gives CASSLHLSYEQYF.

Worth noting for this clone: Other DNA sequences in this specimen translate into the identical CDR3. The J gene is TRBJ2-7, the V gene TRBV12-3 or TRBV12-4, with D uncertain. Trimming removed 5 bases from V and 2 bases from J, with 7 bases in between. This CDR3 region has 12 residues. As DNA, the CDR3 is TGTGCCAGCAGTCCAGGAGCCTACGAGCAGTACTTC. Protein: CASSPGAYEQYF.

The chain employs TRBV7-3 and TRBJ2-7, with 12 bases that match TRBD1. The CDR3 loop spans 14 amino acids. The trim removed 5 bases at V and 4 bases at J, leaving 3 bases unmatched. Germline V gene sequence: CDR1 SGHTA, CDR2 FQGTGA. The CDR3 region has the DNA TGTGCCAGCAGCCTGGGACAGGGGGCTTACGAGCAGTACTTC. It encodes CASSLGQGAYEQYF.

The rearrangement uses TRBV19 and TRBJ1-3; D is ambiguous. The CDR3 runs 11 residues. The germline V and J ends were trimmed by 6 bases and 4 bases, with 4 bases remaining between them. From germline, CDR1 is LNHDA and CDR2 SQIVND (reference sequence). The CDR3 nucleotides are TGTGCCAGTAGGGCCGGAAACACCATATATTTT. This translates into CASRAGNTIYF. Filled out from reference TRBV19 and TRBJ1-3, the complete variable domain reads DGGITQSPKYLFRKEGQNVTLSCEQNLNHDAMYWYRQDPGQGLRLIYYSQIVNDFQKGDIAEGYSVSREKKESFPLTVTSAQKNPTAFYLCASRAGNTIYFGEGSWLTVV.